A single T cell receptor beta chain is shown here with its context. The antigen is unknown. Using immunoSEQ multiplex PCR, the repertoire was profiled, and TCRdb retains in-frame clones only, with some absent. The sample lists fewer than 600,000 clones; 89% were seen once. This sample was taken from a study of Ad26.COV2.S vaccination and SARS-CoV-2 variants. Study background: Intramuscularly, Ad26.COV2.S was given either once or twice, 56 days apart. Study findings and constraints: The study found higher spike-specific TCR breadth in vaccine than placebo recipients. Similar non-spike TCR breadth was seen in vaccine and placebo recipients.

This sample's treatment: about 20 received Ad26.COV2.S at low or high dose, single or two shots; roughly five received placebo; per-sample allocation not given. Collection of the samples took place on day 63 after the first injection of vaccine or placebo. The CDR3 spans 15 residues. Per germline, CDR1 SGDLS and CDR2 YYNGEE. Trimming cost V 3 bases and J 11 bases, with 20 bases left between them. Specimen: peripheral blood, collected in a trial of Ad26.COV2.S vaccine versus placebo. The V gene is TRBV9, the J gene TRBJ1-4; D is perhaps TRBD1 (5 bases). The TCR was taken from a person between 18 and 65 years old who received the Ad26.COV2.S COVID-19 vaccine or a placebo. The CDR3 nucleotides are TGTGCCAGCAGCGCCTACCGGGACGGGCGGTCGAAACTGTTTTTT. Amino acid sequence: CASSAYRDGRSKLFF.